This TCR beta chain emerged from a study of CD8 T cells in Susac syndrome. Study findings and constraints: The study acknowledged a relatively small number of individuals in its TCR sequencing and HLA analysis.

A note on this clonotype: What it binds is not known.

CDR1 and CDR2 (germline): KGHSH, LQKENI. This CDR3 is 11 amino acids long. V lost 2 bases to trimming and J lost 8 bases, with 3 bases between them. Negative isolation yielded CD4+ and CD8+ T cells, and FACS enriched TEMRA cells. About 0.5 to 1 ug RNA was reverse transcribed with random hexamers. Coverage of TCR beta CDR3 amplification by immunoSEQ multiplex PCR extended to 54 Vbeta and 13 Jbeta. TCRdb called the immunoSEQ multiplex PCR reads again in MiXCR, with one record for every CDR3 protein. The sample shows about 120,000 distinct CDR3 sequences, 85% to 95% of them seen only once. Sequencing was done on a sample of CD8+ T cells from PBMCs. V and J are TRBV18 and TRBJ1-4; no clear D gene. This clonotype originated in a human donor in good health. CDR3 residues: CASSPDEKLFF. The CDR3 DNA reads TGTGCCAGCTCACCAGACGAAAAACTGTTTTTT.